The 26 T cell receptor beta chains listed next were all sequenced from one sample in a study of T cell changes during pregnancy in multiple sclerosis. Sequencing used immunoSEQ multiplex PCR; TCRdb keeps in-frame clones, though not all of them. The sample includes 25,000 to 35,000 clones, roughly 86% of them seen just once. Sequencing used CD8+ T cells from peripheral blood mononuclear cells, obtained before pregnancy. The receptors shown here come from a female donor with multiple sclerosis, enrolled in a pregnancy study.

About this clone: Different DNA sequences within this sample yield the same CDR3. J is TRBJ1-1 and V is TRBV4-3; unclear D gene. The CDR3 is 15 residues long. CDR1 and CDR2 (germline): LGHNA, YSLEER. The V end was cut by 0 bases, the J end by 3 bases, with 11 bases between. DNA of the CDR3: TGCGCCAGCAGCCAAGAGGCCATGGTATACACTGAAGCTTTCTTT. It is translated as CASSQEAMVYTEAFF.

CDR3 bases: TGTGCCAGCAGCTGGACTAGCTTGTTGGCCGGGGAGCTGTTTTTT. Translating gives CASSWTSLLAGELFF. This sequence joins TRBV7-8 and TRBJ2-2, with TRBD2 matching over 8 bases. This CDR3 region has 15 residues. Germline V gives CDR1 SGHVS, CDR2 FQNEAQ. The ends lost 4 bases at V and 6 bases at J; junction bases unmatched: 7.

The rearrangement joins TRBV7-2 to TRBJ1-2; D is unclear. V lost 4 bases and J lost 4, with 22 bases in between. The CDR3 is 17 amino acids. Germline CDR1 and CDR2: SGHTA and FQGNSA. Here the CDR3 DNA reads TGTGCCAGCAGCTACTCACCTCAAACAGAGATCTTCTATGGCTACACCTTC. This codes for CASSYSPQTEIFYGYTF.

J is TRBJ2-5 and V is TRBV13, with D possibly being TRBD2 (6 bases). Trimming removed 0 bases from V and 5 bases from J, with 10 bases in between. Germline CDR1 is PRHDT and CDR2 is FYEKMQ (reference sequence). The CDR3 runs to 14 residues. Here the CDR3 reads CASSLGTSSETQYF. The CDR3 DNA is TGTGCCAGCAGCTTAGGGACTAGTTCGGAGACCCAGTACTTC. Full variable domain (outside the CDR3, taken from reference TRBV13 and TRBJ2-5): AAGVIQSPRHLIKEKRETATLKCYPIPRHDTVYWYQQGPGQDPQFLISFYEKMQSDKGSIPDRFSAQQFSDYHSELNMSSLELGDSALYFCASSLGTSSETQYFGPGTRLLVL.

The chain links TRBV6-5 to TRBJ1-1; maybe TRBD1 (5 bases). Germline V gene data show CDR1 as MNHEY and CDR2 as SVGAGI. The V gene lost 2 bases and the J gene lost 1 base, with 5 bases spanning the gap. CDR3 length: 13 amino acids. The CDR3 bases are TGTGCCAGCAGTTACGACAGGAACACTGAAGCTTTCTTT. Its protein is CASSYDRNTEAFF.

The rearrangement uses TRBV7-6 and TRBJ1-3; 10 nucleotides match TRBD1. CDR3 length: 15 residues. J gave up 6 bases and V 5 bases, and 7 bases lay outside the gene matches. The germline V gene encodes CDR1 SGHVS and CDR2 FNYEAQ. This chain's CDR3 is CASSPGTGDENTIYF. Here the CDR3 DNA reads TGTGCCAGCAGCCCCGGGACAGGGGACGAAAACACCATATATTTT.

CDR3 loop: CASSQDNYDRASVGYTF. In DNA, the CDR3 is TGCGCCAGCAGCCAAGACAACTACGACAGGGCGAGCGTGGGCTACACCTTC. This chain connects TRBV4-3 to TRBJ1-2; 7 nucleotides agree with TRBD1. V lost 0 bases to trimming and J lost 8 bases; unmatched junction nucleotides: 15. Germline V gene sequence: CDR1 LGHNA, CDR2 YSLEER. This CDR3 comprises 17 residues.

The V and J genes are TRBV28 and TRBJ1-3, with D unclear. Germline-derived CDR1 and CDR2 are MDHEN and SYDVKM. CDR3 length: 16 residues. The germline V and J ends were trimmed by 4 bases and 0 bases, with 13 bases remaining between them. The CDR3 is CASSSFSLSSGNTIYF. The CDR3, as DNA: TGTGCCAGCAGTTCGTTCAGTTTAAGCTCTGGAAACACCATATATTTT.

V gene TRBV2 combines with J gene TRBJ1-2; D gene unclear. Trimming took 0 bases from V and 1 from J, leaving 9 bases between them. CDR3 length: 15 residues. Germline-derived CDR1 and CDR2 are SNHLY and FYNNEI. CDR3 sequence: CASSEALEGNYGYTF. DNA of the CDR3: TGTGCCAGCAGTGAAGCTTTAGAGGGTAACTATGGCTACACCTTC.

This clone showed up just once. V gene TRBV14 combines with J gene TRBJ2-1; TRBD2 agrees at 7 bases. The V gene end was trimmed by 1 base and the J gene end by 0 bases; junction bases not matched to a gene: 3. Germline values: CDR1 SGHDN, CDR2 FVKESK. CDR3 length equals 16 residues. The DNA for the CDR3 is TGTGCCAGCAGCCAAGTTTGGGAGGGCTCCTACAATGAGCAGTTCTTC. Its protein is CASSQVWEGSYNEQFF.

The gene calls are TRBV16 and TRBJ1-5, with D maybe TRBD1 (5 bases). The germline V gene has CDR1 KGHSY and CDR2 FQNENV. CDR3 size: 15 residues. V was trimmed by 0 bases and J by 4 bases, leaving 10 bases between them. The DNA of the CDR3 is TGTGCCAGCAGCCAATCCGGGGGAAGTAATCAGCCCCAGCATTTT. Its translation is CASSQSGGSNQPQHF.

Written as DNA, the CDR3 is TGTGCCAGCTCACCGGAGGGGGCGGAGTACGAGCAGTACTTC. Translating gives CASSPEGAEYEQYF. The chain couples TRBV18 to TRBJ2-7; a possible D gene is TRBD1 (7 bases). Trimming took off 3 bases at V and 4 bases at J, with 13 bases between the two ends. The length of the CDR3 is 14 residues. Germline CDR1 is KGHSH and CDR2 is LQKENI.

The DNA of the CDR3 is TGTGCCAGCAGTTTTCCGGGACAGGGGGAAGCTTTCTTT. This encodes CASSFPGQGEAFF. The rearrangement links TRBV6-6 to TRBJ1-1, with 10 bases identical to TRBD1. CDR3 length equals 13 residues. Germline CDR1 and CDR2: MNHNY and SVGAGI (reference sequence). Trimming at V came to 4 bases and at J to 8 bases, leaving 4 bases not matched to a gene.

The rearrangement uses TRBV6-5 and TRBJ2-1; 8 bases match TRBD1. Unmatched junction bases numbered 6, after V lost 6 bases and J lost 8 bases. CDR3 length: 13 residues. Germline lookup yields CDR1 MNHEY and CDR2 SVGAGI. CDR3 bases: TGTGCCAGCAGGGACAGGGTAGCCGATGAGCAGTTCTTC. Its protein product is CASRDRVADEQFF.

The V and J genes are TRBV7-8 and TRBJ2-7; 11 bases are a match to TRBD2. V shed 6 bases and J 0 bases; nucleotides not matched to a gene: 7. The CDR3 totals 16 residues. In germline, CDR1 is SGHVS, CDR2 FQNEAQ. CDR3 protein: CASSSTSGVHSYEQYF. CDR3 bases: TGTGCCAGCAGTTCGACTAGCGGGGTACACTCCTACGAGCAGTACTTC.

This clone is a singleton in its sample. The CDR3 loop reads CASSGASGQDQYF. The DNA of the CDR3 is TGTGCCAGCAGCGGGGCTAGCGGGCAGGACCAGTACTTC. This chain links TRBV9 with TRBJ2-5, with 8 bases identical to TRBD2. The germline gives CDR1 SGDLS, CDR2 YYNGEE. The V and J ends lost 3 bases and 10 bases, in that order; junction bases with no gene match: 8. CDR3 length: 13 residues.

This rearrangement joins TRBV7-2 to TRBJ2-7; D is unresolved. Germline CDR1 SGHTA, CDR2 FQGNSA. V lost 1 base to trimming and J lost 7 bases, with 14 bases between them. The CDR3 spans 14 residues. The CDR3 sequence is CASSLEPPPGEQYF. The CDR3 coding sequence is TGTGCCAGCAGCTTAGAACCTCCCCCAGGAGAGCAGTACTTC.

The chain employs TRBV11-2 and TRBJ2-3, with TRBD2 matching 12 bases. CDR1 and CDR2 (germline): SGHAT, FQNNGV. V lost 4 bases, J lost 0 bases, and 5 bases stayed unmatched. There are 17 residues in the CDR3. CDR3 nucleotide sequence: TGTGCCAGCAGCTCTCGCGGGACTAGCGGGAGCACAGATACGCAGTATTTT. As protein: CASSSRGTSGSTDTQYF.

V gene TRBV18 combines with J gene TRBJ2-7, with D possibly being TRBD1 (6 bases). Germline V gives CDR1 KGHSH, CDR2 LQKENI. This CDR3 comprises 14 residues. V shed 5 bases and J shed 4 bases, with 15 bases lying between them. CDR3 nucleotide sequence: TGTGCCAGCTCAATCCAGGGGACCCAATACGAGCAGTACTTC. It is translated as CASSIQGTQYEQYF.

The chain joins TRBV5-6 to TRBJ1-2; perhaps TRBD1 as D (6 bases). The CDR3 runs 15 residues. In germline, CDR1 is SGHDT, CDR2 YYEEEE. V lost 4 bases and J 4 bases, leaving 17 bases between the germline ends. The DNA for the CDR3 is TGTGCCAGCAGCCCAGAAGCAGGGGTCGGCTATGGCTACACCTTC. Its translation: CASSPEAGVGYGYTF.

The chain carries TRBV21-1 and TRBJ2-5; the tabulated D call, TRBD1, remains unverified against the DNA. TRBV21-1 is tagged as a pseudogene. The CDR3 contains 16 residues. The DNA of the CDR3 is TGTGCCAGCAGCAAGTCCTTGACAGGGGGCGAAGAGACCCAGTACTTC. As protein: CASSKSLTGGEETQYF.

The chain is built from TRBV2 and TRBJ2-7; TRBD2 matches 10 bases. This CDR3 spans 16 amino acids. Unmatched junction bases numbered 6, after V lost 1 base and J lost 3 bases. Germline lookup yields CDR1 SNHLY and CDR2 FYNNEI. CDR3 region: CASSEGRLAGGYEQYF. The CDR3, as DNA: TGTGCCAGCAGTGAAGGGAGATTAGCGGGAGGCTACGAGCAGTACTTC.

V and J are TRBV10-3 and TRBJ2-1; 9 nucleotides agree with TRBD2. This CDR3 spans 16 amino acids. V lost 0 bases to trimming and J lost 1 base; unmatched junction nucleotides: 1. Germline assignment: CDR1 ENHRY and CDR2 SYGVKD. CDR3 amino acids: CAISESSGGSYNEQFF. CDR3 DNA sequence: TGTGCCATCAGTGAGTCAAGCGGGGGGTCCTACAATGAGCAGTTCTTC.

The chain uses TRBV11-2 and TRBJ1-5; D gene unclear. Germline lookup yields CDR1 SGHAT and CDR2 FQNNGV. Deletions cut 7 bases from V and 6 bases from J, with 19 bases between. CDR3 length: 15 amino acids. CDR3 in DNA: TGTGCCAGCACCCAATCCGGGGAGGGCACTCAGCCCCAGCATTTT. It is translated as CASTQSGEGTQPQHF.

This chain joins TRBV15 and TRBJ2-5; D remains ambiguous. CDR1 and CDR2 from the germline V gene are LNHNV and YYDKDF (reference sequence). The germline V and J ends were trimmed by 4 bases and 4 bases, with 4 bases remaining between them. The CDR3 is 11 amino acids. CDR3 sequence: CATSNRETQYF. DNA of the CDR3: TGTGCCACCAGCAATCGAGAGACCCAGTACTTC.

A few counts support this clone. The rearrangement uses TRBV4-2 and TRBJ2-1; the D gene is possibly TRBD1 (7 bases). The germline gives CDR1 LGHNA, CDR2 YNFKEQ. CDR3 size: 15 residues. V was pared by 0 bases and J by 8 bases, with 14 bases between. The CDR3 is CASSQEGGGADEQFF. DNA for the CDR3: TGTGCCAGCAGCCAAGAAGGAGGGGGCGCGGATGAGCAGTTCTTC.